Shown below are 9 T cell receptor beta chains from a single sample sequenced in a study of blood T cell repertoires in COVID-19. Sequenced by immunoSEQ multiplex PCR; TCRdb stores in-frame clones only, minus some. The data contain some 150,000 clones, 80% to 90% of them singletons. The sequencing sample was made of peripheral blood. The receptors derive from a woman aged 45-65 years with active or convalescent COVID-19.

The rearrangement links TRBV7-6 to TRBJ2-7, with TRBD1 identical over 9 bases. The junction had 10 bases not matched to a gene; V was cut back by 5 bases and J by 5 bases. CDR3 length equals 15 residues. Germline V gives CDR1 SGHVS, CDR2 FNYEAQ. Here the CDR3 reads CASSPGQGISHEQYF. In DNA form, the CDR3 reads TGTGCCAGCAGCCCAGGACAGGGGATCTCTCACGAGCAGTACTTC. Combining the CDR3 with reference TRBV7-6 and TRBJ2-7 gives the whole variable domain GAGVSQSPRYKVTKRGQDVALRCDPISGHVSLYWYRQALGQGPEFLTYFNYEAQQDKSGLPNDRFSAERPEGSISTLTIQRTEQRDSAMYRCASSPGQGISHEQYFGPGTRLTVT.

The chain joins TRBV27 to TRBJ1-4; TRBD1 is a possible D gene (5 bases). V dropped 5 bases and J dropped 4 bases, with 14 bases sitting between them. Germline V CDR1 and CDR2: MNHEY, SMNVEV (reference sequence). The CDR3 has 15 amino acids. The CDR3 region has the DNA TGTGCCAGCAGTGATGGAACGACAGTTAATGAAAAACTGTTTTTT. Protein sequence: CASSDGTTVNEKLFF.

The CDR3 DNA follows: TGTGCCTGGAGCCGGGACAGGGGCAGTGGCAATCAGCCCCAGCATTTT. The encoded protein is CAWSRDRGSGNQPQHF. The rearrangement uses TRBV30 and TRBJ1-5, with 10 bases matching TRBD1. CDR1 and CDR2 (germline): GTSNPN, SVGIG (reference sequence). With 3 bases clipped from V and 2 bases from J, the junction kept 7 bases outside the gene matches. The CDR3 has 16 amino acids.

This clone occurred a few times. The V gene is TRBV12-5, the J gene TRBJ2-7; 11 nucleotides agree with TRBD1. Germline-derived CDR1 and CDR2 are LGHNT and FRNRAP. The ends lost 1 base at V and 7 bases at J; junction bases unmatched: 9. The CDR3 loop spans 16 amino acids. CDR3 sequence: CASGLAGQGDLYEQYF. The CDR3 nucleotides are TGTGCTAGTGGTTTGGCGGGACAGGGGGATTTGTATGAGCAGTACTTC. The full variable domain, completed using reference TRBV12-5 and TRBJ2-7, is DARVTQTPRHKVTEMGQEVTMRCQPILGHNTVFWYRQTMMQGLELLAYFRNRAPLDDSGMPKDRFSAEMPDATLATLKIQPSEPRDSAVYFCASGLAGQGDLYEQYFGPGTRLTVT.

The chain uses TRBV11-2 and TRBJ2-3; possible D gene TRBD2, 6 bases. CDR3 length equals 13 residues. In germline, CDR1 is SGHAT, CDR2 FQNNGV. V was trimmed by 9 bases and J by 4 bases, leaving 14 bases between them. The CDR3 reads CASKKGLSDTQYF. The CDR3 coding sequence is TGTGCCAGTAAAAAGGGACTTTCAGATACGCAGTATTTT.

V is TRBV6-5 and J is TRBJ2-1, with 10 nucleotides matching TRBD2. Germline-derived CDR1 and CDR2 are MNHEY and SVGAGI. The CDR3 loop spans 15 amino acids. V lost 6 bases to trimming and J lost 8 bases; unmatched junction nucleotides: 10. The CDR3 spells CASRMASGSLYEQFF. The CDR3 DNA sequence: TGTGCCAGCAGGATGGCTAGCGGGAGTTTATATGAGCAGTTCTTC.

This clone appeared once. The chain uses TRBV6-2 or TRBV6-3 and TRBJ1-2; 7 bases agree with TRBD1. J lost 4 bases, V lost 2 bases, and 7 bases had no gene match. The germline CDR1 and CDR2 sequences are MNHEY and SVGEGT. The CDR3 is 15 amino acids. CDR3 loop: CASSYPQGFGYGYTF. In DNA form, the CDR3 reads TGTGCCAGCAGTTACCCACAGGGGTTCGGCTATGGCTACACCTTC.

V gene TRBV9 combines with J gene TRBJ1-1; D is uncertain. CDR3 length: 15 amino acids. Germline CDR1 SGDLS, CDR2 YYNGEE. V lost 2 bases and J lost 2, with 13 bases in between. The CDR3 DNA reads TGTGCCAGCAGCGTCGGGTCCTCCCAAAACACTGAAGCTTTCTTT. Translating it yields CASSVGSSQNTEAFF.

The chain joins TRBV19 to TRBJ2-7, with a weak D call TRBD1 (7 bases). V lost 7 bases, J lost 3 bases, and 19 bases lay in between. Germline V gene data show CDR1 as LNHDA and CDR2 as SQIVND (reference sequence). The CDR3 is made up of 15 amino acids. Written as DNA, the CDR3 is TGTGCCAGTATCGGGGATCGGCAGGGGGGCTACGAGCAGTACTTC. Encoded protein: CASIGDRQGGYEQYF.